The TCR beta chain under discussion was sequenced for a study of vaccination and CD4 T cells after COVID-19 (dated by TCRdb to the early 2020s). For the study in its entirety: Convalescent patients had a positive SARS-CoV-2 result on nasal swab PCR, and of these patients, some 10 had mild disease and one had severe disease. Post-COVID blood samples from convalescent patients were collected a median of around 100 days after diagnosis, with a range of about 35 to 180 days. Post-vaccine blood samples were taken a median of approximately 76 days after the second vaccine dose, with a range of roughly 13 to 250 days. Overlapping spike peptide pools from SARS-CoV-2 and from the common cold coronaviruses HCoV-NL63, HCoV-OC43 and HCoV-229E were used as culture stimuli. Control cultures used a CEFX viral epitope pool as positive control, an HIV-1 Nef peptide pool as negative control, or no peptide. The convalescent cohort included six males and four females, with two Hispanic individuals, seven Caucasians, two Asians and one multiracial person. In 10 COVID-19 convalescent patients and a few infection-naive healthy vaccine recipients, researchers compared the spike-specific CD4+ TCR repertoire from before mRNA vaccination with the repertoire from after. Two doses of either the Pfizer-BioNTech BNT162b2 vaccine (n=8) or the Moderna mRNA-1273 vaccine (n=2) were administered to participants. General findings and caveats noted by the study authors: Although the median number of SARS-CoV-2-reactive clonotypes went up from more than 20 after infection to 38 after vaccination, the increase was not significant. In convalescent patients, a median approximately 86% of post-vaccine SARS-CoV-2-reactive clones were detected only after vaccination, suggesting vaccine-specific priming. Relatively few convalescent patients were included in the study, and early timepoints after natural infection were not analyzed. Of the vaccine-specific clones found in convalescent patients, nearly all (304 of 307) were mono-reactive for SARS-CoV-2 spike instead of being cross-reactive with common cold coronaviruses.

According to the germline V gene, CDR1 reads SGHTA and CDR2 reads FQGNSA. From its cysteine to its phenylalanine, the CDR3 spans 14 amino acids. The CDR3 DNA has 42 bases and is translated from base 1. V lost 3 bases and J lost 0 bases, and the count of bases not matched to a germline gene is 0. This specimen's treatment or condition label, interpreted: roughly 11-day PBMC culture with coronavirus spike peptide pools or control peptides (ViraFEST assay). To expand antigen-specific T cells with peptide pools and then pick out the expanded clonotypes through TCR sequencing, the study relied on the ViraFEST assay. The positive SARS-CoV-2 PCR tests of the convalescent patients were dated from March to December 2020, before the Alpha, Beta and Delta variants emerged in the United States. PBMCs were cultured at fewer than 2.5 million per well in IMDM supplemented with around 5.5% human AB serum and approximately 10 IU/ml IL-2, with 9.5 to 10 ug/ml peptide pools added. On days 3 and 7, half of the culture medium was replaced with fresh IL-2-containing medium. After approximately eleven days of culture, CD4+ T cells were isolated by negative selection with the EasySep CD4+ T cell isolation kit. Ficoll-Paque Plus gradient centrifugation was used to isolate PBMCs from whole blood, and the isolated PBMCs were then either used fresh or cryopreserved at -140C. Each culture condition was generally run in triplicate wells.

As for this clonotype: Its antigen target is currently unknown. Base-call qualities are not available, and no considerably larger clone is one nucleotide away.

Libraries were prepared through PCR. DNA from cultured CD4+ T cells underwent TCR sequencing with the Oncomine TCR Beta short-read assay at the Johns Hopkins FTIC core. Genomic DNA was extracted from the cultured CD4+ T cells with the QIAamp micro DNA kit. Oncomine TCR Beta libraries made from cultured CD4+ T cells were pooled using unique dual indexes and sequenced on an Illumina iSeq 100. The study's own analysis went as follows. Non-productive sequences were removed, and CDR3s not starting with C, not ending with F or W, or shorter than 7 amino acids were discarded. The MANAFEST web application was used to identify antigen-specific clonotypes by comparing peptide-stimulated wells against reference wells and other culture wells. An FDR below 0.05, an odds ratio above 5, and a productive frequency above 0.1% in at least two of three replicate wells were required for clones to be considered positive. A clonotype counted as cross-reactive if it showed significant expansion both in the SARS-CoV-2 spike wells and in at least one common cold coronavirus spike condition. CDR3 homology was assessed with Levenshtein distances (stringdist) and unrooted phylogenetic trees (ape) in R version 3.6.1. TCRdb cleaned the public reads at Q25 with fastp, built clones with MiXCR and kept in-frame beta chains. Identical CDR3 proteins give one entry, which carries the most common genes and DNA. TCRdb's processing, not the authors' own work, is the source of the V and J calls. In this sample the table shows roughly 15,000 distinct CDR3 sequences, around 50% of which occur a single time. Under 13% of the sample comes from the top ten.

This clonotype originated in a human donor who had recovered from COVID-19. The sample taken for sequencing was CD4+ T cells from blood, cultured in vitro. The chain is encoded by TRBV7-2 joined to TRBJ2-3; 7 bases in the middle match TRBD1. CDR3 reads: CASSFRGSTDTQYF. The nucleotides are TGTGCCAGCAGCTTCAGGGGGAGCACAGATACGCAGTATTTT.